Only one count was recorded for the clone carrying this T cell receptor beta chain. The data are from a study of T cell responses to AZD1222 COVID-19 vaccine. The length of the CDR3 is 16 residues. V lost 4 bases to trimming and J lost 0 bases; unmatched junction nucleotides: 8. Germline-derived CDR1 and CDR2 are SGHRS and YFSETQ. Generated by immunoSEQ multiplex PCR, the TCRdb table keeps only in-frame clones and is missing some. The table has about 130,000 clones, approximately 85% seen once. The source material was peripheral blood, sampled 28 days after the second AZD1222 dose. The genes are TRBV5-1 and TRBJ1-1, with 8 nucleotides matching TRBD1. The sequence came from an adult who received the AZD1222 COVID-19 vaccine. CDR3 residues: CASSKDRAGMNTEAFF. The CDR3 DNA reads TGCGCCAGCAGCAAGGACAGGGCGGGCATGAACACTGAAGCTTTCTTT.